This T cell receptor (beta chain) comes out of a study of T-cell memory formation after mild COVID-19. Regarding the study as a whole: Memory cells collected pre-infection included some clones that later responded, suggesting cross-reactive memory joined. Among clones peaking at day 37 in the second wave, SARS-CoV-2 specificity remained unconfirmed.

This clonotype was seen at least ten times. Its target is not known. This CDR3 has 16 residues. The V segment lost 0 bases and the J segment 3 bases; nucleotides outside the gene matches: 3. Germline V gene lookup returns CDR1 SGHRS and CDR2 YFSETQ. TCRdb itself ran the 5' RACE reads through MiXCR, one entry per CDR3 protein. The profile shows about 470,000 distinct CDR3 sequences, 15% to 20% of them singletons. The receptor was derived from an adult woman who had mild COVID-19 (a few samples of this study predate the infection). Cell type and time point are not known. Material: PBMCs or a T cell subset sorted from them (not recorded which). This chain links TRBV5-1 with TRBJ2-1; 10 nucleotides match TRBD2. Written as DNA, the CDR3 is TGCGCCAGCAGCTTGGGGGCTAGCGGGAGCTACAATGAGCAGTTCTTC. The encoded protein is CASSLGASGSYNEQFF.